This entry describes one TCR beta chain. Its antigen is unidentified. These data belong to a study of PD-L1 blockade in urothelial cancer. Overall study: Anywhere from 0 to 3 prior chemotherapy regimens had been received by patients.

Study conclusions and caveats: Below-median blood TCR clonality before treatment forecast better survival.

The germline CDR1 and CDR2 sequences are GTSNPN and SVGIG (reference sequence). V dropped 0 bases and J dropped 0 bases, with 3 bases sitting between them. The length of the CDR3 is 13 residues. Generated by immunoSEQ multiplex PCR, the TCRdb table keeps only in-frame clones and is missing some. Of fewer than 45,000 clones detected, roughly 88% appear once; the ten largest clones hold approximately 25%. Time point here: pretreatment peripheral blood. The sequencing here drew on PBMCs, taken around atezolizumab (anti-PD-L1) treatment. This chain joins TRBV30 and TRBJ1-3; D is undetermined. This TCR was sampled from a donor at least 40 years old with urothelial cancer. The CDR3, as DNA: TGTGCCTGGAGTGTCAGCTCTGGAAACACCATATATTTT. Its protein product is CAWSVSSGNTIYF.